Given below is one T cell receptor (beta chain) in context. The data were taken from a study of breast tumors, draining lymph nodes, adjacent tissues. The CDR3 is 14 amino acids. J was trimmed by 5 bases and V by 5 bases; bases with no gene match: 6. The germline CDR1 and CDR2 sequences are SEHNR and FQNEAQ (reference sequence). Via MiXCR, TCRdb re-called the multiplex PCR reads, giving one row per CDR3 protein. The data hold 270,000 or so distinct CDR3 sequences, with about 30% observed a single time. Samples came from axillary lymph nodes draining the breast cancer. The TCR originated in a female donor with breast cancer. Some clones in this sample may be carry-over from other donors' samples. This chain links TRBV7-9 with TRBJ1-2, with 9 bases lining up with TRBD1. Input material: axillary lymph node tissue. CDR3 loop: CASSPQGTGYGYTF. CDR3 coding DNA: TGTGCCAGCAGCCCTCAAGGGACAGGGTATGGCTACACCTTC.